A single sample is the source of the 23 T cell receptor beta chains below, sequenced in a study of T cell repertoires in cytomegalovirus infection. A single record per CDR3 protein comes from TCRdb applying MiXCR to the reads. The data contain about 830,000 distinct CDR3 sequences, 32% of them singletons. Which antigens these TCRs recognize remains unknown. This sample comprised cultured CD8+ T cells from PBMCs, obtained from culture after CMV antigen stimulation. The receptors were sampled from a human donor in good health (CMV status not recorded). Some clones in this sample may be carry-over from other donors' samples.

The V and J genes are TRBV12-3 or TRBV12-4 and TRBJ2-2; perhaps TRBD2 as D (6 bases). Deletions cut 7 bases from V and 6 bases from J, with 18 bases between. The CDR3 spans 15 residues. CDR3 residues: CASIQAGPRAGELFF. The CDR3 DNA is TGTGCCAGCATCCAAGCGGGCCCTAGGGCCGGGGAGCTGTTTTTT.

This clonotype was counted between two and nine times. J is TRBJ2-1 and V is TRBV20-1; D possibly corresponds to TRBD1 (7 bases). The CDR3 totals 18 residues. CDR1 DFQATT and CDR2 SNEGSKA come from the germline V gene (reference sequence). V lost 8 bases and J 1 base, leaving 27 bases between the germline ends. The CDR3 region is CSSTGTVFNGGSYNEQFF. For the CDR3, the DNA is TGCAGTTCAACCGGGACAGTCTTTAACGGGGGTTCCTACAATGAGCAGTTCTTC.

This clonotype was detected only a few times. CDR3: CASRAGADTEAFF. CDR3 DNA sequence: TGTGCCAGCAGGGCAGGGGCGGACACTGAAGCTTTCTTT. The chain combines TRBV6-2 or TRBV6-3 with TRBJ1-1; a weak D match, TRBD1 (6 bases). There are 13 residues in the CDR3. Trimming left V 6 bases short and J 3 bases short, with 11 bases between. Germline-derived CDR1 and CDR2 are MNHEY and SVGEGT.

The V gene is TRBV6-2 or TRBV6-3, the J gene TRBJ1-1; D might be TRBD1 (5 bases). V lost 7 bases and J lost 1, with 19 bases in between. The germline gives CDR1 MNHEY, CDR2 SVGEGT. The CDR3 is made up of 16 amino acids. CDR3 in DNA: TGTGCCAGCATCAAAACAGTGGGACGTCGGAACACTGAAGCTTTCTTT. Amino acid sequence: CASIKTVGRRNTEAFF.

This clonotype was picked up a small number of times. The rearrangement links TRBV13 to TRBJ1-1; possible D gene TRBD1, 6 bases. Germline assignment: CDR1 PRHDT and CDR2 FYEKMQ (reference sequence). The V gene lost 5 bases and the J gene lost 6 bases, with 10 bases spanning the gap. There are 12 residues in the CDR3. CDR3 DNA: TGTGCCAGCAGCGCACAGGGCCCTGAAGCTTTCTTT. Its protein product is CASSAQGPEAFF.

This clonotype showed up many times. V and J are TRBV7-6 and TRBJ2-1, with D unresolved. Per germline, CDR1 SGHVS and CDR2 FNYEAQ. Trimming shortened V by 0 bases and J by 8 bases, and 17 bases separated the two germline ends. The length of the CDR3 is 16 residues. The CDR3 spells CASSLAADSWTDEQFF. The CDR3 DNA reads TGTGCCAGCAGCTTAGCGGCGGATAGTTGGACCGATGAGCAGTTCTTC.

The chain carries TRBV11-2 and TRBJ2-7; 8 bases align to TRBD2. Trimming took 7 bases from V and 1 from J; bases not matched to a gene: 6. The CDR3 length is 14 residues. Germline CDR1 and CDR2: SGHAT and FQNNGV. DNA for the CDR3: TGTGCCAGCAAAGATGCGGGGGGTTCCTACGAGCAGTACTTC. It yields the protein CASKDAGGSYEQYF.

The J gene is TRBJ1-6, the V gene TRBV7-6; D possibly corresponds to TRBD1 (6 bases). Germline V gene data show CDR1 as SGHVS and CDR2 as FNYEAQ. Trimming took 0 bases from V and 5 from J, leaving 14 bases between them. The CDR3 has 17 residues. DNA for the CDR3: TGTGCCAGCAGCTTAGCTCTGGGTAGGGACAATAATTCACCCCTCCACTTT. Its translation: CASSLALGRDNNSPLHF.

This sequence joins TRBV29-1 and TRBJ1-2; 9 bases align to TRBD1. Germline values: CDR1 SQVTM, CDR2 ANQGSEA. CDR3 length: 14 amino acids. Trimming at V came to 4 bases and at J to 5 bases, leaving 8 bases not matched to a gene. The CDR3 sequence: CSVVGIGTGYGYTF. As DNA, the CDR3 is TGCAGCGTTGTGGGCATCGGGACAGGGTATGGCTACACCTTC.

V usage is TRBV25-1 and J usage is TRBJ1-1; D gene ambiguous. Germline V gene sequence: CDR1 MGHDK, CDR2 SYGVNS. The CDR3 runs to 12 residues. The V gene lost 1 base and the J gene lost 7 bases, with 7 bases spanning the gap. The CDR3 loop is CASSESGLEAFF. The CDR3, as DNA: TGTGCCAGCAGTGAATCTGGACTTGAAGCTTTCTTT.

The chain couples TRBV7-8 to TRBJ2-7; TRBD1 is a possible D gene (5 bases). CDR1 and CDR2 from the germline V gene are SGHVS and FQNEAQ. Trimming stripped 2 bases from V and 3 bases from J, with 20 bases between. This CDR3 contains 17 residues. CDR3 in amino acids: CASSLNSGHRLFYEQYF. In DNA form, the CDR3 reads TGTGCCAGCAGCTTAAATTCCGGACATCGTCTATTCTACGAGCAGTACTTC.

Of note for this clonotype: A junction boundary mismatches the germline segment, possibly from a read error. The chain carries TRBV7-6 and TRBJ1-4; D might be TRBD1 (5 bases). The CDR3 is made up of 13 amino acids. Germline V gene sequence: CDR1 SGHVS, CDR2 FNYEAQ. The CDR3 region has the DNA TGTGCCAACAGCTTTCTTGGGACGAACGAACTGTTTTTT. It is translated as CANSFLGTNELFF.

This clonotype occurred a few times. The chain joins TRBV27 to TRBJ1-1, with a possible D match to TRBD1 (5 bases). CDR1 is MNHEY and CDR2 is SMNVEV in the germline V gene (reference sequence). The CDR3 runs to 13 residues. V was trimmed by 3 bases and J by 4 bases, leaving 9 bases between them. The CDR3 DNA reads TGTGCCAGCAGTTTGATGGGGGGCACTGAAGCTTTCTTT. Translated, it gives CASSLMGGTEAFF.

The V call is TRBV9, the J call TRBJ1-1; 9 nucleotides agree with TRBD1. Germline V gene lookup returns CDR1 SGDLS and CDR2 YYNGEE. The trim removed 4 bases at V and 1 base at J, leaving 14 bases unmatched. This CDR3 region has 18 residues. CDR3 nucleotide sequence: TGTGCCAGCAGCACTGAGGGCAGAGAGACAGGGGGGAACACTGAAGCTTTCTTT. It translates to CASSTEGRETGGNTEAFF.

The chain uses TRBV19 and TRBJ2-3, with D unclear. The CDR3 contains 15 residues. Germline V gene lookup returns CDR1 LNHDA and CDR2 SQIVND (reference sequence). Trimming cost V 3 bases and J 4 bases, with 14 bases left between them. In DNA form, the CDR3 reads TGTGCCAGTAGTATGGCCACGACGTGGGCAGATACGCAGTATTTT. This encodes CASSMATTWADTQYF. Full variable domain (rest looked up from reference TRBV19 and TRBJ2-3): DGGITQSPKYLFRKEGQNVTLSCEQNLNHDAMYWYRQDPGQGLRLIYYSQIVNDFQKGDIAEGYSVSREKKESFPLTVTSAQKNPTAFYLCASSMATTWADTQYFGPGTRLTVL.

This chain links TRBV6-1 with TRBJ1-1; 8 bases are a match to TRBD1. Unmatched junction bases numbered 14, after V lost 5 bases and J lost 3 bases. The CDR3 consists of 17 residues. Germline CDR1 MNHNS, CDR2 SASEGT. CDR3 protein: CASSPGTGHFWDTEAFF. As DNA, the CDR3 is TGTGCCAGCAGTCCCGGGACAGGCCACTTTTGGGACACTGAAGCTTTCTTT.

The chain recombines TRBV12-3 or TRBV12-4 with TRBJ1-1, with TRBD1 identical over 7 bases. CDR3 length equals 12 residues. V shed 6 bases and J 7 bases; nucleotides not matched to a gene: 5. CDR3: CASREGALEAFF. DNA for the CDR3: TGTGCCAGCAGAGAGGGGGCCCTTGAAGCTTTCTTT.

The CDR3 protein is CASSSPLTSPTYNEQFF. CDR3 DNA sequence: TGTGCCAGCAGCTCCCCGTTGACTAGCCCAACCTACAATGAGCAGTTCTTC. This chain uses TRBV13 with TRBJ2-1, with 7 bases matching TRBD2. This CDR3 has 17 amino acids. The V segment lost 4 bases and the J segment 2 bases; nucleotides outside the gene matches: 11. The germline CDR1 and CDR2 sequences are PRHDT and FYEKMQ (reference sequence). Filled out from reference TRBV13 and TRBJ2-1, the complete variable domain reads AAGVIQSPRHLIKEKRETATLKCYPIPRHDTVYWYQQGPGQDPQFLISFYEKMQSDKGSIPDRFSAQQFSDYHSELNMSSLELGDSALYFCASSSPLTSPTYNEQFFGPGTRLTVL.

Ten or more counts support this clonotype. The CDR3 sequence: CASSLNPGLAGYNEQFF. The CDR3 DNA reads as TGTGCCAGCAGCTTAAACCCCGGACTAGCGGGGTACAATGAGCAGTTCTTC. V and J are TRBV7-3 and TRBJ2-1; 12 bases agree with TRBD2. The CDR3 is 17 residues long. The trim removed 1 base at V and 4 bases at J, leaving 5 bases unmatched. Germline V gene lookup returns CDR1 SGHTA and CDR2 FQGTGA.

J is TRBJ1-5 and V is TRBV7-2; the D gene is possibly TRBD1 (5 bases). The CDR3 spans 15 residues. CDR1 and CDR2 from the germline V gene are SGHTA and FQGNSA. Trimming removed 7 bases at V and 1 base at J, with 14 bases between. CDR3 DNA: TGTGCCAGCACAAAAGGGACCGGGAGCAATCAGCCCCAGCATTTT. As protein: CASTKGTGSNQPQHF.

The chain joins TRBV7-9 to TRBJ1-2; D possibly corresponds to TRBD1 (6 bases). This CDR3 is 15 amino acids long. V lost 7 bases and J 4 bases, leaving 19 bases between the germline ends. Germline CDR1 SEHNR, CDR2 FQNEAQ (reference sequence). CDR3 amino acids: CASIQLGGSPYGYTF. The CDR3 coding sequence is TGTGCCAGCATCCAGTTGGGGGGCAGCCCCTATGGCTACACCTTC.

The sample holds a few counts of this clonotype. The CDR3 DNA reads TGTGCCAGCAGTGAGGGGGAGTCGAGGTCAGATACGCAGTATTTT. Translating gives CASSEGESRSDTQYF. The chain is built from TRBV6-1 and TRBJ2-3; D is perhaps TRBD1 or TRBD2 (5 bases each). Per the germline V gene, CDR1 is MNHNS and CDR2 is SASEGT. The V gene lost 3 bases and the J gene lost 4 bases, with 14 bases spanning the gap. This CDR3 is 15 amino acids long.

The V gene is TRBV27, the J gene TRBJ2-5, with a weak D call TRBD1 (5 bases). The CDR3 spans 14 residues. Trimming pared 5 bases from V and 4 bases from J, leaving 14 bases between. CDR1 is MNHEY and CDR2 is SMNVEV in the germline V gene (reference sequence). The CDR3 nucleotides read TGTGCCAGCAGTCCGGACACCCCGGGAGAGACCCAGTACTTC. It is translated as CASSPDTPGETQYF.